This is a list of T cell receptor beta chains from one sample in a study of shared clonotypes between healthy human individuals. Repertoires were generated with immunoSEQ multiplex PCR, while TCRdb's copy carries only in-frame clones and drops some. Of some 1 million clones listed, around four fifths are singletons. The sequencing input was memory CD4+ T cells sorted from blood. The receptors shown here come from a man aged 18 to 29 in good health. The CDR3 runs from the conserved cysteine through the conserved F or W. The D gene is left open where the match is weak. The listing skips clone size in some rows; elsewhere it reads once, few, many or a size class.

D gene: NA
J gene: TRBJ1-6
clone size: NA
V gene: TRBV29-1
CDR3 protein: CSAATGIVGSPLHF
CDR3 DNA: TGCAGCGCCGCTACAGGGATAGTTGGTTCACCCCTCCACTTT

D gene: TRBD1
J gene: TRBJ1-2
clone size: NA
V gene: TRBV28
CDR3 protein: CASSQVTGSHGYTF
CDR3 DNA: TGTGCCAGCAGTCAAGTGACAGGGAGTCATGGCTACACCTTC

D gene: TRBD2
J gene: TRBJ2-1
clone size: NA
V gene: TRBV18
CDR3 protein: CASSPKGGRGDEQFF
CDR3 DNA: TGTGCCAGCTCACCAAAGGGCGGGAGAGGCGATGAGCAGTTCTTC

D gene: NA
J gene: TRBJ2-2
clone size: NA
V gene: TRBV5-1
CDR3 protein: CASSLRPGELFF
CDR3 DNA: TGCGCCAGCAGCTTGCGTCCCGGGGAGCTGTTTTTT

D gene: TRBD2
J gene: TRBJ2-7
clone size: NA
V gene: TRBV7-9
CDR3 protein: CASSLGSGSPPGEQYF
CDR3 DNA: TGTGCCAGCAGCTTAGGTAGCGGGTCACCCCCCGGCGAGCAGTACTTC

D gene: NA
J gene: TRBJ2-2
clone size: NA
V gene: TRBV11-2
CDR3 protein: CASNRENTGELFF
CDR3 DNA: TGTGCCAGCAACAGGGAGAACACCGGGGAGCTGTTTTTT

D gene: TRBD1
J gene: TRBJ1-5
clone size: few
V gene: TRBV5-5
CDR3 protein: CASSLGDRGPLSNQPQHF
CDR3 DNA: TGTGCCAGCAGCTTGGGGGACAGGGGGCCTTTGTCCAATCAGCCCCAGCATTTT

D gene: TRBD2
J gene: TRBJ2-7
clone size: NA
V gene: TRBV5-4
CDR3 protein: CASSLTTSGEKVHEQYF
CDR3 DNA: TGTGCCAGCAGCTTGACGACTAGCGGGGAGAAGGTCCACGAGCAGTACTTC

D gene: TRBD1
J gene: TRBJ2-7
clone size: NA
V gene: TRBV18
CDR3 protein: CASSLRTGGIDEQYF
CDR3 DNA: TGTGCCAGCTCACTTCGGACAGGGGGTATCGACGAGCAGTACTTC

D gene: NA
J gene: TRBJ2-5
clone size: NA
V gene: TRBV15
CDR3 protein: CATSRVGRAETQYF
CDR3 DNA: TGTGCCACCAGCAGAGTGGGCAGGGCAGAGACCCAGTACTTC